This T cell receptor beta chain was sequenced for a study of T cells in Graves' hyperthyroidism and ophthalmopathy. Study results and caveats: With a median lead of around 6.7 months before onset, the model predicted ophthalmopathy.

Amplified TCR beta CDR3 regions derived from RNA transcripts. Primed by the HTBI set, a first-round RT-PCR was run on the TCR CDR3. Via MiXCR, TCRdb re-called the multiplex PCR reads, giving one row per CDR3 protein. This sample has a few hundred thousand distinct CDR3 sequences; more than 15% occur once, and the top ten carry around 7.8%. There are 14 residues in the CDR3. Germline CDR1 and CDR2: KGHDR and SFDVKD. Orbital computed tomography, thyroid ultrasound, serum thyroxine and TRAb, and clinical symptoms together informed the diagnoses. The sample holds a few counts of this clonotype. Its matching antigen is unknown. The junction and the germline gene differ at one end; a read error may be behind it.

This receptor was identified in a woman aged 25 to 39 with Graves' hyperthyroidism. The rearrangement joins TRBV24-1 to TRBJ2-1; 8 nucleotides line up with TRBD1. Sequenced: blood. The CDR3, as DNA: TGTGCCACCGGTGACAGGGGCGAAGGGAATGAGCAGTTCTTC. Amino acids: CATGDRGEGNEQFF.